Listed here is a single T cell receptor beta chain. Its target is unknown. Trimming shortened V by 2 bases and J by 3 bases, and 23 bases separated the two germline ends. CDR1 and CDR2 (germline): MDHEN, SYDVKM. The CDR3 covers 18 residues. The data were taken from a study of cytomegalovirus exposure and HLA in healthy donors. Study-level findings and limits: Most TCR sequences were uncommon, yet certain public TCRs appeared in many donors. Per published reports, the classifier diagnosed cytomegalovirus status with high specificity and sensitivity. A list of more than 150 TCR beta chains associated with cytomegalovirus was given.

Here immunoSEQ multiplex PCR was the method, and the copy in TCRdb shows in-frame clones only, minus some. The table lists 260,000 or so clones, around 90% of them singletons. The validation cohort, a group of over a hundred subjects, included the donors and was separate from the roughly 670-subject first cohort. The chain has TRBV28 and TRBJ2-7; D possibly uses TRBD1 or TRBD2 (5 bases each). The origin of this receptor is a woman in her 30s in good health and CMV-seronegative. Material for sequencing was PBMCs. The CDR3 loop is CASSLTRRTPQGLYEQYF. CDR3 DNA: TGTGCCAGCAGTTTAACAAGACGGACTCCCCAGGGCCTCTACGAGCAGTACTTC. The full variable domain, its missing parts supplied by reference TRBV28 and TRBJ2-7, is DVKVTQSSRYLVKRTGEKVFLECVQDMDHENMFWYRQDPGLGLRLIYFSYDVKMKEKGDIPEGYSVSREKKERFSLILESASTNQTSMYLCASSLTRRTPQGLYEQYFGPGTRLTVT.